The clone carrying this TCR beta chain was observed a few times. Its matching antigen is unknown. The CDR3 totals 16 residues. These data belong to a study of response to subunit inactivated influenza vaccine. Study conclusions and caveats: With each seasonal influenza vaccination, the authors suggested, few new T cells are recruited.

TCRdb re-derived calls from the RT-PCR reads in MiXCR, one entry per CDR3 protein. This sample has 450,000 to 600,000 distinct CDR3 sequences, with 6.5% to 8% found just once. This TCR was sampled from a man aged 45-69 years who received an inactivated influenza vaccine. Sequences were derived from PBMCs from blood, sampled around 25 months after vaccination. This sequence joins TRBV21-1 and TRBJ2-2. TRBV21-1 is a listed pseudogene. The CDR3 DNA is TGTGCCAGCAGGAAAAGCGGGAGAACGAACACCGGGGAGCTGTTTTTT. Protein: CASRKSGRTNTGELFF.